This entry features one T cell receptor (beta chain) sequence. Method: immunoSEQ multiplex PCR; TCRdb's copy keeps in-frame clones and lacks some. The sample lists 50,000 to 65,000 clones, around 95% occurring once. This entry is derived from a study of cytomegalovirus exposure and HLA in healthy donors. V gave up 2 bases and J gave up 7 bases; unmatched junction bases: 14. The CDR3 loop spans 19 amino acids. V and J are TRBV23-1 and TRBJ1-6; 10 bases agree with TRBD1. TRBV23-1 falls under the ORF class, with uncertain function. The sequence was collected from a woman between 18 and 29 years old in good health and CMV-seropositive. The specimen sequenced was PBMCs. The DNA of the CDR3 is TGCGCCAGCAGTCAAAAGTCTCTAGGTCCGGGACAGGGGAATTCACCCCTCCACTTT. Protein sequence: CASSQKSLGPGQGNSPLHF.